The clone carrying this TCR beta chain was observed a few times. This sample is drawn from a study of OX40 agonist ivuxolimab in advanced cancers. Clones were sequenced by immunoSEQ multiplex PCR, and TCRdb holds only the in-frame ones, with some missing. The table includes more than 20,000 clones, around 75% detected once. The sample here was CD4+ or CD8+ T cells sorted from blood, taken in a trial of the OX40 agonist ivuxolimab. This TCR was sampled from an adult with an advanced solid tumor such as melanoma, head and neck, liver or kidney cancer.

The CDR3 DNA is TGTGCCAGCAGAAGCGGGAGGGCCTGGCTCGAGCAGTACTTC. Translating gives CASRSGRAWLEQYF. V gene TRBV28 combines with J gene TRBJ2-7; 10 bases match TRBD2. In germline, CDR1 is MDHEN, CDR2 SYDVKM. The CDR3 sequence is 14 residues long. J gave up 6 bases and V 6 bases, and 8 bases lay outside the gene matches.